Following are 2 T cell receptor beta chains from one sample sequenced in a study of immune cell composition in non-small cell lung cancer. Data came from immunoSEQ multiplex PCR; TCRdb stores just in-frame clones and leaves some out. The table includes thousands of clones, approximately 79% detected once. The sequenced material came from lung tumor tissue. The receptor source for this set is a human donor with non-small cell lung cancer.

The rearrangement uses TRBV6-6 and TRBJ2-1, with a weak D call TRBD2 (5 bases). CDR3 length equals 12 residues. Germline lookup yields CDR1 MNHNY and CDR2 SVGAGI (reference sequence). V dropped 8 bases and J dropped 2 bases, with 7 bases sitting between them. The CDR3 nucleotides read TGTGCCAGCGTCGGGGCCTACAATGAGCAGTTCTTC. Translating it yields CASVGAYNEQFF.

The chain has TRBV5-4 and TRBJ1-5, with D uncertain. The ends were cut back, 0 bases at V and 7 bases at J, with 5 bases in the middle. CDR3 size: 12 residues. Germline values: CDR1 SGHNT, CDR2 YYREEE (reference sequence). CDR3 amino acids: CASSLAGQPQHF. The CDR3 nucleotides are TGTGCCAGCAGCTTGGCCGGGCAGCCCCAGCATTTT. Together with reference TRBV5-4 and TRBJ1-5, the CDR3 gives the full variable domain: ETGVTQSPTHLIKTRGQQVTLRCSSQSGHNTVSWYQQALGQGPQFIFQYYREEENGRGNFPPRFSGLQFPNYSSELNVNALELDDSALYLCASSLAGQPQHFGDGTRLSIL.